The present T cell receptor (beta chain) was sequenced within a study of immune evolution from preneoplasia to lung adenocarcinoma. About this clone itself: What it binds is unknown.

Study-wide points: KRAS-mutant nodules had the highest T cell clonality.

The method was immunoSEQ multiplex PCR; TCRdb's version includes in-frame clones alone and lacks a portion of them. The table records 2,500 to 3,000 clones, around 80% of them present only once. What was sequenced was FFPE invasive lung adenocarcinoma tissue. This TCR came from a person between 60 and 79 years old with invasive lung adenocarcinoma.

In nucleotides, the CDR3 is TGCGCCAGCAGCCAAGATCGGTCAAGCGCCACGAACACCGGGGAGCTGTTTTTT. Its protein product is CASSQDRSSATNTGELFF. J is TRBJ2-2 and V is TRBV4-1; D is undetermined. The CDR3 spans 18 residues. Germline CDR1 MGHRA, CDR2 YSYEKL. V lost 0 bases and J 0 bases, leaving 14 bases between the germline ends.